This TCR beta chain stems from a study of identifying expanded T cells in peripheral blood (dated by TCRdb to between 2018 and 2021). About the study as a whole: Four technical replicates, made by sequencing separate aliquots from the same pool of genomic DNA, were compared pairwise. Points the paper makes about the study in general: Both the number of clones called differentially abundant and the false-positive rate were significantly reduced by the beta-binomial model across all healthy-donor time intervals. Around 1.2 differentially abundant clones were flagged by the binomial model between technical replicates, whereas about 15 and 19 were flagged over two weeks and four weeks, respectively. For all healthy donors, the variance in clone template counts between roughly 2-week samples rose significantly as total template count increased. The authors expected that biological variance in healthy repertoires might rise further over much longer intervals, such as months to years.

Details on this clone: Its antigen is unknown. At one end the junction does not follow the germline gene, possibly because of a read error.

TCRbeta CDR3 regions were profiled by bias-controlled multiplex PCR amplification of genomic DNA with the immunoSEQ Assay. The study's own analysis went as follows. The absolute abundance of each unique TCRbeta CDR3 region was quantified after sequences were collapsed and filtered. Two models were used to test differential abundance: a binomial model (Fisher-equivalent) and a beta-binomial model that adds time-dependent variance fitted from healthy donors. Clones with fewer than 5 combined templates were removed, and differential abundance was called for clones with a Benjamini-Hochberg FDR below 0.01. Using the form v = (b*log(k)+a)^2, the beta-binomial variance was modeled as a function of the total template count across the two samples. Drawn from immuneACCESS, this table holds only the in-frame rearrangements with V and J called that TCRdb kept. Clones are partly lost; checked studies trace under half to an unresolved V gene and leave the rest unexplained. V, J and clone size are those of that table, while D and trimming were read from the DNA. A total of about 58,000 clones appear in this sample, approximately 89% of them only once. Of the sample, about 3.7% falls within the top ten clones.

No immune events, such as infections, were documented for the healthy donors during the collection period. Time-dependent variance in a beta-binomial model of T-cell clone differential abundance was calibrated using healthy-donor blood repertoires as a training cohort. There were roughly 10 healthy donors in the training cohort, of whom 3 were female and 7 were male. An age range of roughly 25 to 65 years, with an average of about 45 years, was recorded for the donors. Whole blood from each healthy donor was obtained from a commercial supplier and was collected at three time points roughly 13 days apart. For immunosequencing, genomic DNA was extracted from whole blood that had not been sorted. In the germline V gene, CDR1 corresponds to LGHNA and CDR2 to YNFKEQ. The CDR3, cysteine through phenylalanine, is 20 amino acids long. The entry retains the CDR3 DNA only, 60 bases that are in frame from base 1.

The sample taken for sequencing was blood. The rearrangement combines TRBV4-2 with TRBJ2-7; 14 central bases correspond to TRBD2. This TCR derives from a person aged 18-69 years in good health. In nucleotide form, the sequence is TGTGCCAGCAGCCAGCAGCCTTTGGGACTAGCGGGGGCGAACTCCCACGAGCAGTACTTC. Protein translation: CASSQQPLGLAGANSHEQYF.